The TCR beta chain described here comes from a study of blood T cell repertoires in COVID-19 (dated by TCRdb to between 2020 and 2021). Some background on the complete study: Samples from collaborators originated in the United States, Italy and Spain and spanned both the acute and convalescent phases of COVID-19. The material from the prospective study consisted of cDNA or gDNA derived from T cells, B-cell-depleted T cells, or PBMCs. The dataset comprised deeply sampled blood TCRbeta repertoires from subjects exposed to, actively infected with, or recovered from COVID-19. The repertoires were released in a freely available public database intended as a resource for research on the immune response to SARS-CoV-2. Samples were obtained from the ongoing ImmuneRACE study (first 160 participants) and from over a thousand subjects provided by 6 global collaborators. Nearly every sample came with metadata listing a de-identified subject ID, COVID-19 status, age in years and sex. Where HLA class I and class II types were available, the types were taken from metadata supplied by the sample provider, not from assay-based typing. Results the study describes overall, beyond this receptor: Clinical and demographic metadata were provided uncurated, with the amount varying by source and participant.

In the germline V gene, CDR1 corresponds to MGHRA and CDR2 to YSYEKL. V loses 4 bases at its end and J loses 2 bases; junction bases beyond the gene matches: 0. Reading from cysteine to phenylalanine, the CDR3 counts 15 amino acids. The retained sequence is limited to the CDR3, 45 bases, with the frame set at the first base. Concerning this clone itself: It lacks a known antigen. Per-base quality was not reported, and no clone a single base away is much larger than it.

The immunoSEQ Assay, a bias-controlled multiplex PCR, was used to amplify TCRbeta CDR3 regions from genomic DNA. Processing in the source paper ran as follows. The number of nucleated cells in each sample was estimated by amplification of reference gene primers within the assay. To quantify the absolute abundance of each unique TCRbeta CDR3 rearrangement, sequence reads were collapsed and filtered. For each sample, productive Simpson clonality was calculated as the square root of Simpson's diversity index across productive rearrangements. TCRdb took over this immuneACCESS table, retaining in-frame rearrangements with V and J assigned. Such tables are incomplete; in checked studies, under half of the missing clones stem from an unresolved V gene, and the remainder is unexplained. Clone size and V and J calls were adopted from that table, with D and trimming inferred from the DNA. The sample includes 200,000 to 250,000 clones, with roughly 85% observed a single time. 2% to 3% of the sample goes to the ten largest clones.

One collaborating source in Seattle enrolled patients during active infection and followed them longitudinally through the course of disease. Whole blood was collected in K2EDTA tubes by collaborating institutions according to the institutions' own protocols. For TCRbeta analysis, collaborators shipped samples in one of three forms: frozen whole blood, isolated PBMCs, or DNA extracted from either of those sample types. The TCR originated in a woman between 65 and 79 years old with COVID-19, enrolled during active disease. This receptor chain uses TRBV4-1 and TRBJ2-1, with 12 bases in between that match TRBD1. The sequencing sample was made of peripheral blood. CDR3 loop: CASSRDRGPYNEQFF. Read as DNA, the sequence is TGCGCCAGCAGCCGGGACAGGGGGCCCTACAATGAGCAGTTCTTC.